This T cell receptor beta chain was observed in a study of cytomegalovirus exposure and HLA in healthy donors. Study in general: In a later analysis, it was reported that the approximately 110 validation repertoires had been produced on the same platform as the 500 to 850 repertoires belonging to the first cohort. Whole-study findings and limits: In vitro assays verified that a few CMV-associated chains recognized CMV antigens specifically. The listing of 150 to 200 TCR beta chains classed them as cytomegalovirus-associated.

Comment on this clone: Its antigen is unidentified.

Generated by immunoSEQ multiplex PCR, the TCRdb table keeps only in-frame clones and is missing some. The sample contains 100,000 to 150,000 clones, around 92% of which appear only once. The donors were part of the validation cohort of more than 90 subjects. That cohort was separate from the first cohort, which comprised about 670 subjects. This TCR was recovered from a man aged 25 to 45 in good health and CMV-seronegative. What was sequenced was PBMCs.

CDR3 sequence (DNA): TGTGCCAGCAGAGGGGTGACTGAAGCTTTCTTT. This translates into CASRGVTEAFF. The V gene is TRBV2, the J gene TRBJ1-1, with a weak D call TRBD1 (5 bases). Per the germline V gene, CDR1 is SNHLY and CDR2 is FYNNEI. Trimming removed 6 bases from V and 5 bases from J, with 7 bases in between. CDR3 length: 11 residues.